This is a list of T cell receptor beta chains from one sample in a study of cytomegalovirus exposure and HLA in healthy donors. Here immunoSEQ multiplex PCR was the method, and the copy in TCRdb shows in-frame clones only, minus some. The table records 85,000 to 100,000 clones, around 83% of them present only once. Sequenced material: PBMCs. The receptors originated from a female donor in good health and CMV-seropositive. The CDR3 runs from the conserved cysteine through the conserved F or W. D genes are given only for firm matches. Expanded clones get a size class; other rows say once, few or many, or leave the size out.

TRBJ2-2 . TRBV9 16 few TGTGCCAGCAGCCCTCAACAGAGCAGCTACACCGGGGAGCTGTTTTTT CASSPQQSSYTGELFF
TRBJ2-3 TRBD2 TRBV7-3 14 . TGTGCCAGCAGCTTAGCGGGAGGGGCAGATACGCAGTATTTT CASSLAGGADTQYF
TRBJ2-7 . TRBV7-3 16 once TGTGCCAGCAGCTTAAACGGGCGGGGAAGCTCCTACGAGCAGTACTTC CASSLNGRGSSYEQYF
TRBJ1-2 . TRBV4-1 17 . TGCGCCAGCAGCCAAGCTCTCGAGACCAGGATTAACTATGGCTACACCTTC CASSQALETRINYGYTF
TRBJ2-7 TRBD2 TRBV4-1 16 . TGCGCCAGCAGCCAAGATTTCCTAGCGGGGGGGTACGAGCAGTACTTC CASSQDFLAGGYEQYF
TRBJ2-7 . TRBV5-1 14 few TGCGCCAGCAGCTTGGAAGTCAGCTCCTACGAGCAGTACTTC CASSLEVSSYEQYF
TRBJ2-1 TRBD2 TRBV5-1 17 . TGCGCCAGCAGCTTGAATAGCGGGGGGACACACTACAATGAGCAGTTCTTC CASSLNSGGTHYNEQFF
TRBJ2-1 TRBD2 TRBV7-9 16 few TGTGCCAGCAGCCTCATCGGGGAGGGAATTAGCAATGAGCAGTTCTTC CASSLIGEGISNEQFF
TRBJ2-7 . TRBV29-1 12 . TGCAGCGCCACGGCGGGGTCCTACGAGCAGTACTTC CSATAGSYEQYF
TRBJ2-1 . TRBV5-1 11 once TGCGCCAGCAGCTACAACAATGAGCAGTTCTTC CASSYNNEQFF